The next 10 T cell receptor beta chains were all read from a single sample in a study of blood T cell repertoires in COVID-19. Clones were read by immunoSEQ multiplex PCR, and TCRdb kept only the in-frame ones, dropping some. Of around 26,000 clones listed, roughly 77% are singletons. Material for sequencing was peripheral blood. These receptors all come from a woman aged 70-85 years with COVID-19, enrolled during active disease.

This clone was recorded a few times. The rearrangement joins TRBV3-1 (or the pseudogene TRBV3-2) to TRBJ2-7; 11 nucleotides agree with TRBD1. Germline V gene sequence: CDR1 LGHDT, CDR2 YNNKEL (reference sequence). V lost 5 bases and J lost 12; bases outside the gene matches: 12. The CDR3 covers 14 residues. This CDR3 reads CASSLGQGGYRWYF. The CDR3 DNA follows: TGTGCCAGCAGCTTGGGACAGGGGGGATACAGGTGGTACTTC.

The V gene is TRBV29-1, the J gene TRBJ1-1; D not certain. The CDR3 is 10 amino acids. The V and J ends lost 5 bases and 3 bases respectively, with 4 bases between them. In germline, CDR1 is SQVTM, CDR2 ANQGSEA. The CDR3 is CSVYYTEAFF. CDR3 bases: TGCAGCGTTTACTACACTGAAGCTTTCTTT.

The chain recombines TRBV19 with TRBJ1-1; possibly TRBD1 for D (6 bases). The V gene lost 7 bases and the J gene lost 1 base, with 16 bases spanning the gap. The CDR3 has 15 amino acids. Germline CDR1 LNHDA, CDR2 SQIVND (reference sequence). CDR3 DNA sequence: TGTGCCAGTATGGGACGGGGAGGGGGGAACACTGAAGCTTTCTTT. Protein product: CASMGRGGGNTEAFF.

The rearrangement links TRBV3-1 (or the pseudogene TRBV3-2) to TRBJ1-6; TRBD1 matches 7 bases. Germline V CDR1 and CDR2: LGHDT, YNNKEL (reference sequence). With 5 bases clipped from V and 5 bases from J, the junction kept 6 bases outside the gene matches. CDR3 length: 15 residues. CDR3: CASSSRDSHNSPLHF. The CDR3 coding sequence is TGTGCCAGCAGCTCTCGGGACAGCCATAATTCACCCCTCCACTTT.

CDR3 protein: CASSEAPAGGHYGYTF. In DNA form, the CDR3 reads TGTGCCAGCAGTGAAGCTCCGGCAGGGGGACACTATGGCTACACCTTC. The chain recombines TRBV6-1 with TRBJ1-2, with 7 bases lining up with TRBD1. The V gene end was trimmed by 0 bases and the J gene end by 3 bases; junction bases not matched to a gene: 7. Germline CDR1 reads MNHNS; CDR2 reads SASEGT. The CDR3 runs to 16 residues.

The chain has TRBV19 and TRBJ2-2; 15 bases line up with TRBD2. This CDR3 contains 19 residues. V gave up 4 bases and J gave up 1 base; unmatched junction bases: 7. Per germline, CDR1 LNHDA and CDR2 SQIVND (reference sequence). The CDR3 loop is CASSRGGLAGGRNTGELFF. CDR3 in DNA: TGTGCCAGTAGTAGAGGGGGACTAGCGGGAGGACGGAACACCGGGGAGCTGTTTTTT.

This chain links TRBV7-2 with TRBJ2-3, with a tentative D call TRBD2 (9 bases). The V and J ends lost 4 bases and 3 bases respectively, with 20 bases between them. The germline gives CDR1 SGHTA, CDR2 FQGNSA. The CDR3 is 17 amino acids. This CDR3 is CASSSRGREGQTDTQYF. DNA for the CDR3: TGTGCCAGCAGCTCCAGGGGGCGGGAGGGCCAAACAGATACGCAGTATTTT.

The chain couples TRBV11-2 to TRBJ1-4, with D maybe TRBD1 (6 bases). The germline V and J ends were trimmed by 1 base and 0 bases, with 9 bases remaining between them. The length of the CDR3 is 16 residues. CDR1 is SGHAT and CDR2 is FQNNGV in the germline V gene. CDR3: CASSLGTDPTNEKLFF. CDR3 bases: TGTGCCAGCAGCTTAGGGACAGACCCAACTAATGAAAAACTGTTTTTT.

The J gene is TRBJ2-2, the V gene TRBV14; 9 nucleotides line up with TRBD2. Trimming took 4 bases from V and 1 from J; bases not matched to a gene: 7. The CDR3 spans 17 residues. Germline V gene data show CDR1 as SGHDN and CDR2 as FVKESK. Here the CDR3 reads CASSRGTSGLNTGELFF. CDR3 nucleotide sequence: TGTGCCAGCAGCCGAGGAACTAGCGGGCTGAACACCGGGGAGCTGTTTTTT.

There are a few counts of this clone. The V gene is TRBV18, the J gene TRBJ2-5; D is perhaps TRBD2 (5 bases). The germline V gene encodes CDR1 KGHSH and CDR2 LQKENI. V was pared by 4 bases and J by 5 bases, with 8 bases between. CDR3 length equals 12 residues. CDR3 nucleotides: TGTGCCAGCTCACGAGTAGCGGAGACCCAGTACTTC. Its protein product is CASSRVAETQYF. The variable domain in full, with the rest retrieved from reference TRBV18 and TRBJ2-5, is NAGVMQNPRHLVRRRGQEARLRCSPMKGHSHVYWYRQLPEEGLKFMVYLQKENIIDESGMPKERFSAEFPKEGPSILRIQQVVRGDSAAYFCASSRVAETQYFGPGTRLLVL.